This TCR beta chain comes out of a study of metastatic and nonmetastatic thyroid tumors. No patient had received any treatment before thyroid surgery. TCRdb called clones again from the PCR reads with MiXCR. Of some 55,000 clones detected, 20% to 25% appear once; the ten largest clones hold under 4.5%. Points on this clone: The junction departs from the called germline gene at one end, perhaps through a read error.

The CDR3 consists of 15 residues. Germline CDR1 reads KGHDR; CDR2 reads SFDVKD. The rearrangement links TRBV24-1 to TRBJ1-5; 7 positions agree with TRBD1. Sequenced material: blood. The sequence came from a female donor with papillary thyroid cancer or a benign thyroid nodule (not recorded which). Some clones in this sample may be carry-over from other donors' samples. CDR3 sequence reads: CGTSVAGQCNQPQHF. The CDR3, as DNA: TGTGGCACCAGTGTCGCGGGACAGTGCAATCAGCCCCAGCATTTT.